These 32 T cell receptor beta chains came from one sample sequenced in a study of T-cell memory formation after mild COVID-19 (dated by TCRdb to 2020 to 2023). The library came from 5' RACE. The sequencing machine was an Illumina NovaSeq 6000. TCRdb reprocessing: public reads trimmed at Q25 with fastp, clones called with MiXCR, in-frame beta chains kept. Each entry is one CDR3 protein sequence, shown with its most common DNA and genes. For this sample there are fewer than 500,000 distinct CDR3 sequences; around 27% appear just once. Of the sample, 9.5% to 15% falls within the top ten clones. The sample comprised PBMCs or a T cell subset sorted from them (not recorded which). The source is an adult woman who had mild COVID-19 (a few samples of this study predate the infection). The sample titles of this study are shuffled in the database, so cell type and time point are left out; the donor was told from shared clones.

V gene TRBV19 combines with J gene TRBJ2-7; D is ambiguous. The CDR3 length is 16 residues. CDR1 and CDR2 (germline): LNHDA, SQIVND (reference sequence). Between the trimmed V and J ends, which lost 4 bases and 0 bases, there was a span of 16 bases. As DNA, the CDR3 is TGTGCCAGTAGTACGAAGACCCAAACAAGCTCCTACGAGCAGTACTTC. Translation: CASSTKTQTSSYEQYF.

The chain recombines TRBV29-1 with TRBJ1-4, with TRBD1 as a possible D gene (6 bases). CDR3 length: 15 residues. From germline, CDR1 is SQVTM and CDR2 ANQGSEA. Between the trimmed V and J ends, which lost 0 bases and 3 bases, there was a span of 11 bases. The CDR3 here is CSVEDRGASNEKLFF. CDR3 sequence (DNA): TGCAGCGTTGAAGATCGGGGGGCGTCTAATGAAAAACTGTTTTTT.

This rearrangement joins TRBV12-3 or TRBV12-4 to TRBJ2-1; D tentatively fits TRBD1 or TRBD2 (5 bases each). The CDR3 spans 14 residues. Deletions cut 7 bases from V and 6 bases from J, with 16 bases between. The CDR3 reads CASITGTPVNEQFF. CDR3 nucleotide sequence: TGTGCCAGCATTACCGGGACCCCCGTCAATGAGCAGTTCTTC.

A few counts support this clonotype. CDR3 residues: CASSPVVGPYEQYF. Written as DNA, the CDR3 is TGCGCCAGCAGCCCTGTCGTGGGCCCTTACGAGCAGTACTTC. This chain connects TRBV4-3 to TRBJ2-7, with no clear D. Trimming shortened V by 4 bases and J by 4 bases, and 14 bases separated the two germline ends. The germline gives CDR1 LGHNA, CDR2 YSLEER. The CDR3 extends over 14 amino acids.

The CDR3 DNA sequence: TGTGCCAGCAGGTCCGGGACAGGCCTTGAAGCTTTCTTT. It codes for CASRSGTGLEAFF. The chain uses TRBV12-3 or TRBV12-4 and TRBJ1-1; TRBD1 aligns across 8 bases. This CDR3 has 13 amino acids. The J segment lost 7 bases and the V segment lost 6 bases, leaving 7 bases of the junction unmatched.

This chain connects TRBV5-6 to TRBJ2-1; TRBD2 matches at 13 bases. CDR3 length: 18 amino acids. V lost 0 bases, J lost 2 bases, and 5 bases stayed unmatched. Germline V CDR1 and CDR2: SGHDT, YYEEEE. Here the CDR3 DNA reads TGTGCCAGCAGCTTGGGGACTAGCGGGAGCCTGCCCTACAATGAGCAGTTCTTC. Translating gives CASSLGTSGSLPYNEQFF.

This clonotype was counted only a few times. The chain employs TRBV24-1 and TRBJ2-4, with 9 bases fitting TRBD1. CDR1 and CDR2 from the germline V gene are KGHDR and SFDVKD. The CDR3 is 15 amino acids. The J segment lost 9 bases and the V segment lost 3 bases, leaving 8 bases of the junction unmatched. The CDR3 here is CATSDPGTGSPIQYF. The DNA of the CDR3 is TGTGCCACCAGTGATCCAGGGACAGGGAGTCCCATTCAGTACTTC.

The chain is built from TRBV4-3 and TRBJ2-7; D possibly corresponds to TRBD1 (6 bases). The CDR3 spans 15 residues. V was pared by 0 bases and J by 4 bases, with 13 bases between. CDR1 is LGHNA and CDR2 is YSLEER in the germline V gene. The CDR3 region is CASSQDIGGLYEQYF. The CDR3 DNA reads TGCGCCAGCAGCCAAGATATTGGGGGCCTTTACGAGCAGTACTTC.

On this clonotype: Germline is not matched at one junction end, which may reflect a read error. V gene TRBV12-3 or TRBV12-4 combines with J gene TRBJ2-1; perhaps TRBD2 as D (6 bases). The length of the CDR3 is 14 residues. CDR3 DNA sequence: TGTGCCAGCAGTTTAGGACTGGACTACGATGAGCAGTTCTTC. Encoded protein: CASSLGLDYDEQFF.

V is TRBV6-5 and J is TRBJ1-2, with 8 bases lining up with TRBD1. The CDR3 is 14 amino acids. Trimming took 6 bases from V and 4 from J; bases not matched to a gene: 7. Germline CDR1 reads MNHEY; CDR2 reads SVGAGI. The CDR3 here is CASRMGQAPYGYTF. DNA of the CDR3: TGTGCCAGCAGGATGGGACAGGCCCCCTATGGCTACACCTTC.

The chain is built from TRBV20-1 and TRBJ1-2; 11 bases align to TRBD1. The CDR3 covers 15 residues. The germline V gene encodes CDR1 DFQATT and CDR2 SNEGSKA (reference sequence). V dropped 1 base and J dropped 7; count of bases not matched to a gene: 8. CDR3 protein: CSARVPGTGGIGYTF. For the CDR3, the DNA is TGCAGTGCTAGAGTACCTGGGACAGGGGGAATTGGCTACACCTTC.

This clonotype was picked up a small number of times. The V and J genes are TRBV3-1 and TRBJ2-1, with D possibly matching TRBD2 (6 bases). V dropped 3 bases and J dropped 7 bases, with 13 bases sitting between them. The length of the CDR3 is 14 residues. Germline values: CDR1 LGHDT, CDR2 YNNKEL (reference sequence). The CDR3 sequence is CASSHGGGRNEQFF. The CDR3 nucleotides are TGTGCCAGCAGCCACGGCGGTGGGAGGAATGAGCAGTTCTTC.

This clonotype was detected a few times. The chain employs TRBV27 and TRBJ2-1, with 9 positions matching TRBD2. The CDR3 runs to 16 residues. The V segment lost 6 bases and the J segment 4 bases; nucleotides outside the gene matches: 10. Germline loops: CDR1 MNHEY, CDR2 SMNVEV (reference sequence). The CDR3: CASSRLGGRVYNEQFF. In DNA form, the CDR3 reads TGTGCCAGCAGCCGGTTGGGCGGGAGGGTTTACAATGAGCAGTTCTTC.

The rearrangement links TRBV4-1 to TRBJ2-5, with 11 bases aligning to TRBD2. V was pared by 3 bases and J by 9 bases, with 12 bases of the junction left unmatched. CDR3 length: 16 amino acids. Germline V gene lookup returns CDR1 MGHRA and CDR2 YSYEKL. CDR3 region: CASSQAGTSGFRAQYF. The CDR3 bases are TGCGCCAGCAGCCAGGCCGGGACTAGCGGTTTCCGGGCCCAGTACTTC.

This rearrangement joins TRBV7-9 to TRBJ2-1; 7 bases agree with TRBD2. Germline CDR1 reads SEHNR; CDR2 reads FQNEAQ (reference sequence). This CDR3 is built from 13 residues. V lost 3 bases, J lost 5 bases, and 1 base stayed unmatched. CDR3 sequence (DNA): TGTGCCAGCAGCTTGACTAGCCACAATGAGCAGTTCTTC. As protein: CASSLTSHNEQFF.

The CDR3 region is CASSLESGENYGYTF. DNA for the CDR3: TGCGCCAGCAGCTTGGAATCGGGAGAGAACTATGGCTACACCTTC. V usage is TRBV5-1 and J usage is TRBJ1-2; no firm D call. Germline values: CDR1 SGHRS, CDR2 YFSETQ. The CDR3 loop spans 15 amino acids. Trimming shortened V by 0 bases and J by 2 bases, and 11 bases separated the two germline ends.

This chain connects TRBV12-3 or TRBV12-4 to TRBJ1-1, with D possibly matching TRBD1 (5 bases). V lost 3 bases and J lost 0, with 11 bases in between. This CDR3 has 15 residues. DNA of the CDR3: TGTGCCAGCAGTTTTCAGGGCAATCTGAACACTGAAGCTTTCTTT. Translated, it gives CASSFQGNLNTEAFF.

This clonotype was observed a few times. V is TRBV24-1 and J is TRBJ1-5; D uncertain. In germline, CDR1 is KGHDR, CDR2 SFDVKD. This CDR3 spans 15 amino acids. V dropped 4 bases and J dropped 5 bases, with 14 bases sitting between them. CDR3 residues: CATSDSRVLYQPQHF. In DNA form, the CDR3 reads TGTGCCACCAGTGACTCCCGGGTTCTTTATCAGCCCCAGCATTTT.

This clonotype appeared a few times. The chain carries TRBV20-1 and TRBJ2-1, with D hard to call. Trimming took off 5 bases at V and 0 bases at J, with 14 bases between the two ends. This CDR3 has 15 residues. Germline CDR1 reads DFQATT; CDR2 reads SNEGSKA (reference sequence). CDR3 protein: CSARKDGRSYNEQFF. DNA for the CDR3: TGCAGTGCTCGAAAGGACGGCCGCTCCTACAATGAGCAGTTCTTC.

V gene TRBV29-1 combines with J gene TRBJ2-3; 7 positions agree with TRBD2. CDR1 and CDR2 from the germline V gene are SQVTM and ANQGSEA. The CDR3 spans 15 residues. V dropped 1 base and J dropped 4; count of bases not matched to a gene: 8. The DNA of the CDR3 is TGCAGCGTTGAAGGGGCGGGAGCTGCACCAGATACGCAGTATTTT. It translates to CSVEGAGAAPDTQYF.

The chain has TRBV7-3 and TRBJ2-1; no reliable D call. V gave up 2 bases and J gave up 8 bases, with 10 bases separating them. Germline CDR1 is SGHTA and CDR2 is FQGTGA. This CDR3 comprises 13 residues. The CDR3 nucleotides read TGTGCCAGCAGCTTATCCTATTTAGATGAGCAGTTCTTC. As protein: CASSLSYLDEQFF.

The sample holds a few counts of this clonotype. The gene calls are TRBV20-1 and TRBJ1-2, with TRBD1 identical over 8 bases. Germline values: CDR1 DFQATT, CDR2 SNEGSKA (reference sequence). V trimming: 6 bases; J trimming: 1 base; junction bases outside the gene matches: 7. This CDR3 comprises 14 residues. CDR3 in amino acids: CSAFGTGINYGYTF. The CDR3, as DNA: TGCAGTGCCTTCGGGACAGGAATTAACTATGGCTACACCTTC.

This clonotype was detected only a few times. The chain is built from TRBV6-2 or TRBV6-3 and TRBJ2-7; 8 bases are shared with TRBD2. Germline V CDR1 and CDR2: MNHEY, SVGEGT. There are 14 residues in the CDR3. Trimming removed 5 bases from V and 7 bases from J; junction bases left unmatched: 10. As DNA, the CDR3 is TGTGCCAGCAGTCTTCCGGGACTAGGAGCGGAGCAGTACTTC. This codes for CASSLPGLGAEQYF.

The chain couples TRBV5-6 to TRBJ1-1, with a tentative D call TRBD1 (6 bases). The V gene's germline CDR1 is SGHDT and CDR2 YYEEEE. CDR3 size: 12 residues. Trimming left V 5 bases short and J 1 base short, with 6 bases between. The CDR3 is CASRTGNTEAFF. The CDR3 DNA reads TGTGCCAGCAGGACAGGGAACACTGAAGCTTTCTTT.

V usage is TRBV7-9 and J usage is TRBJ2-5; D is possibly TRBD2 (5 bases). Deletions cut 2 bases from V and 0 bases from J, with 16 bases between. There are 17 residues in the CDR3. The V gene's germline CDR1 is SEHNR and CDR2 FQNEAQ (reference sequence). Here the CDR3 reads CASSLTSGQLYQETQYF. The CDR3 DNA follows: TGTGCCAGCAGCTTAACGAGCGGCCAGCTTTACCAAGAGACCCAGTACTTC.

The chain is built from TRBV4-3 and TRBJ2-5; TRBD2 matches at 8 bases. This CDR3 comprises 15 residues. The germline V gene has CDR1 LGHNA and CDR2 YSLEER. V shed 0 bases and J 4 bases; nucleotides not matched to a gene: 4. CDR3 loop: CASSQEAGAGETQYF. The CDR3 DNA reads TGCGCCAGCAGCCAAGAAGCGGGAGCGGGAGAGACCCAGTACTTC.

This clonotype was counted between two and nine times. The chain employs TRBV29-1 and TRBJ2-2; D remains ambiguous. Trimming took 6 bases from V and 6 from J, leaving 8 bases between them. This CDR3 region has 11 residues. CDR1 is SQVTM and CDR2 is ANQGSEA in the germline V gene. The CDR3 coding sequence is TGCAGCGTCGTATGGGCCGGGGAGCTGTTTTTT. It encodes CSVVWAGELFF.

The rearrangement uses TRBV20-1 and TRBJ2-3; the match to TRBD2 covers 12 bases. Germline V gene sequence: CDR1 DFQATT, CDR2 SNEGSKA (reference sequence). V trimming: 3 bases; J trimming: 4 bases; junction bases outside the gene matches: 5. CDR3 length equals 15 residues. This CDR3 is CSASAGTSGPDTQYF. CDR3 nucleotide sequence: TGCAGTGCTAGTGCCGGGACTAGCGGGCCAGATACGCAGTATTTT.

The chain uses TRBV6-6 and TRBJ2-7, with D possibly TRBD2 on 6 matching bases. This CDR3 has 16 amino acids. CDR1 MNHNY and CDR2 SVGAGI come from the germline V gene (reference sequence). Trimming pared 0 bases from V and 0 bases from J, leaving 12 bases between. CDR3 in DNA: TGTGCCAGCAGTTACTCGGGAGGTAAAGGCTCCTACGAGCAGTACTTC. It encodes CASSYSGGKGSYEQYF.

The chain is built from TRBV5-5 and TRBJ2-1; TRBD2 aligns across 12 bases. This CDR3 has 16 residues. Germline loops: CDR1 SGHKS, CDR2 YYEKEE (reference sequence). V lost 0 bases, J lost 6 bases, and 4 bases stayed unmatched. CDR3 coding DNA: TGTGCCAGCAGCTTGGCGACTAGCGGGAGAGGCAATGAGCAGTTCTTC. Protein product: CASSLATSGRGNEQFF.

V usage is TRBV10-3 and J usage is TRBJ1-5; D is unclear. Germline lookup yields CDR1 ENHRY and CDR2 SYGVKD. V lost 0 bases and J 6 bases, leaving 9 bases between the germline ends. The CDR3 covers 14 residues. The CDR3, as DNA: TGTGCCATCAGTGAGTCGGCAGGTTTTCAGCCCCAGCATTTT. Translated, it gives CAISESAGFQPQHF.

CDR3 residues: CASSSPGQTPYEQYF. In DNA form, the CDR3 reads TGTGCCAGCAGTTCTCCGGGACAGACCCCCTACGAGCAGTACTTC. This rearrangement joins TRBV6-5 to TRBJ2-7; 7 nucleotides agree with TRBD1. CDR3 size: 15 residues. Losses at the gene ends were 4 bases for V and 2 bases for J; bases not matched to a gene: 8. Germline lookup yields CDR1 MNHEY and CDR2 SVGAGI.